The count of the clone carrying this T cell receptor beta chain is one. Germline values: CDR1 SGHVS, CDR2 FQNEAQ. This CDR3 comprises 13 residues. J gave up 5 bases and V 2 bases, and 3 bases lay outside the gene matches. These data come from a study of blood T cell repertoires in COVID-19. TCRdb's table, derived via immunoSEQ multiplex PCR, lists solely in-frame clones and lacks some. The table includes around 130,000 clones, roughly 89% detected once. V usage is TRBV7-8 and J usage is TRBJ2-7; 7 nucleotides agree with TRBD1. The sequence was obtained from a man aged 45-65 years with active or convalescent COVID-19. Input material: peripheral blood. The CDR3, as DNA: TGTGCCAGCAGCTTAAGACAGGGCGACGAGCAGTACTTC. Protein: CASSLRQGDEQYF.